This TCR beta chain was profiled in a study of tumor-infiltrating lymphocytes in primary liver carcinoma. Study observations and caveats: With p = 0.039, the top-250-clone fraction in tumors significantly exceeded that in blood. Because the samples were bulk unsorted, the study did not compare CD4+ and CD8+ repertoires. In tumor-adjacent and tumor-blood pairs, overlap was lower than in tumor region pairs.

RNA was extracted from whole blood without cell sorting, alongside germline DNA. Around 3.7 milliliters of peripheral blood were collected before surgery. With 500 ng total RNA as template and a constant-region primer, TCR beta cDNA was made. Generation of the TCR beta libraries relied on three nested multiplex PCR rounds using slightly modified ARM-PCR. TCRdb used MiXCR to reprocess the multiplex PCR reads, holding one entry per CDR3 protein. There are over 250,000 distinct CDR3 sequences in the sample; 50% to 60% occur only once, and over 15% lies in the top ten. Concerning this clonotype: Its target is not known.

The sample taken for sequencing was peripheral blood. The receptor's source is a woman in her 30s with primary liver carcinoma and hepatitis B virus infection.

The CDR3 loop reads CASRPQGPLSTDTQYF. The CDR3 nucleotides read TGTGCCAGCAGGCCACAGGGCCCTCTTAGCACAGATACGCAGTATTTT. The rearrangement joins TRBV6-5 to TRBJ2-3, with D perhaps TRBD1 (6 bases). V gave up 6 bases and J gave up 0 bases, with 16 bases separating them. Germline V CDR1 and CDR2: MNHEY, SVGAGI. This CDR3 has 16 amino acids.